This T cell receptor beta chain was identified in a study of blood T cell repertoires in COVID-19. Germline values: CDR1 SGHDT, CDR2 YYEEEE. The CDR3 has 13 amino acids. V was trimmed by 4 bases and J by 7 bases, leaving 15 bases between them. In the source study's methods: Counts of nucleated cells, estimated from reference gene primer amplification, were obtained. Assay used: immunoSEQ multiplex PCR; TCRdb lists only in-frame clones, some missing. V and J calls plus clone size are reproduced from that table; the DNA served to infer D and trimming. The sample holds 210,000 or so clones, around 90% seen once.

Source material: peripheral blood. This chain links TRBV5-6 with TRBJ2-7; no firm D call. This sequence originates from a man aged 18 to 30 with active or convalescent COVID-19. The CDR3 region is CASSPTSVWEQYF. The CDR3 DNA is TGTGCCAGCAGCCCGACTTCGGTTTGGGAGCAGTACTTC.